The clone carrying this T cell receptor (beta chain) was detected ten times or more. The antigen is unknown. This record belongs to a study of neurological immune-mediated disorders. Study-wide findings and caveats: In HTLV-1-associated myelopathy, TCR clonal expansion was greatest, and in multiple sclerosis it was least, below healthy controls.

Germline trimming cut 6 bases from V and 13 bases from J; bases unmatched to any gene: 9. The CDR3 consists of 12 residues. TCRdb called the 5' RACE reads again in MiXCR, with one record for every CDR3 protein. The sample carries tens of thousands of distinct CDR3 sequences, over 3.5% recorded once. This TCR came from a woman between 40 and 50 years old with multiple sclerosis. Sequenced material: CD4+ T cells from blood. The J gene is TRBJ2-1, the V gene TRBV12-3 or TRBV12-4; 7 nucleotides align to TRBD1. CDR3 sequence (DNA): TGTGCCAGCAGCAGACAGGGCTTACTCCAGTTCTTC. Its protein is CASSRQGLLQFF.